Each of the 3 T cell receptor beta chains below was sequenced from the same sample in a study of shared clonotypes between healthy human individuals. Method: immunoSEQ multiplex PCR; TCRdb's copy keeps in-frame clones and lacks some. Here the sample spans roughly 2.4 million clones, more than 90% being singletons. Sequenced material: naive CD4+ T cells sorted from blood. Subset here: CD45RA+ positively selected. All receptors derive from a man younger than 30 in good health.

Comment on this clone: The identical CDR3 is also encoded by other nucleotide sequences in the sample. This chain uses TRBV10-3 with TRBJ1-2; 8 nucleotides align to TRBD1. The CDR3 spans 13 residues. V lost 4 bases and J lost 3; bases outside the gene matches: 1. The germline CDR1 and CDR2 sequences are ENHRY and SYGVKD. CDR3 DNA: TGTGCCATCAGTGGACAGGGGCACTATGGCTACACCTTC. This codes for CAISGQGHYGYTF.

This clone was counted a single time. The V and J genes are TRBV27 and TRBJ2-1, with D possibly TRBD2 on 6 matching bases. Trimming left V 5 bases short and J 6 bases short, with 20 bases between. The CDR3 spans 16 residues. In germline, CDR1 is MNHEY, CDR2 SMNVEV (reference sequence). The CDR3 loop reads CASSLAGPTAGNEQFF. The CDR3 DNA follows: TGTGCCAGCAGTCTGGCTGGACCCACAGCGGGCAATGAGCAGTTCTTC.

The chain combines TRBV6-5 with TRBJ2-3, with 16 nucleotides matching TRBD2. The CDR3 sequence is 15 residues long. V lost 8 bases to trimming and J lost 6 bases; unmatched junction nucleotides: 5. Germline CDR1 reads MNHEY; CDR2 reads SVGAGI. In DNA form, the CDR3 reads TGTGCCAGCGGGAAGGGACTAGCGGGAGGGGATACGCAGTATTTT. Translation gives CASGKGLAGGDTQYF.